Listed below are T cell receptor beta chains from one sample, sequenced in a study of T-cell memory formation after mild COVID-19. TCRdb ran MiXCR on the 5' RACE reads and lists one entry per CDR3 protein. The table has about 310,000 distinct CDR3 sequences, around 19% seen once. The sequencing input was PBMCs or a T cell subset sorted from them (not recorded which). The receptors here all came from a man between 18 and 35 years old who had mild COVID-19 (a few samples of this study predate the infection). Cell type and time point are not known. Each CDR3 is given without its conserved first and last residue.

TRBJ2-4 13 TRBV7-2 ASSSGRGAKNIQY
TRBJ2-1 13 TRBV14 ASRPSTGVYNEQF
TRBJ1-6 14 TRBV25-1 ASSERGETYNSPLH
TRBJ2-5 12 TRBV11-3 ASSLSGTKETQY
TRBJ2-3 15 TRBV4-2 ASSQVFIVGSPDTQY
TRBJ2-3 13 TRBV5-5 ASSLEGQPSRTQY
TRBJ2-2 11 TRBV7-2 ASSLASGRELF
TRBJ2-3 13 TRBV7-2 ASSLVGGLTDTQY
TRBJ2-5 10 TRBV7-2 ASSPDSETQY
TRBJ2-5 11 TRBV20-1 SAGGGTVETQY
TRBJ1-2 14 TRBV5-5 ASSSRQGIGAGGYT
TRBJ1-4 12 TRBV12-3/TRBV12-4 ASAALEGDEKLF
TRBJ1-2 12 TRBV4-3 ASSHEGQFYGYT
TRBJ2-2 14 TRBV7-9 ASSSYRGANTGELF
TRBJ2-2 12 TRBV18 ASSETLYTGELF
TRBJ1-5 12 TRBV5-4 ASSPGGANQPQH
TRBJ2-2 12 TRBV7-2 ASSQQTNTGELF
TRBJ2-7 13 TRBV3-1 ASSQVWEGLYEQY
TRBJ2-6 11 TRBV5-1 ASSGQGVYVLT
TRBJ2-7 13 TRBV11-2 ASSSETGRLTEQY
TRBJ2-7 13 TRBV5-1 ASSSGQGEVYEQY
TRBJ2-5 16 TRBV6-2/TRBV6-3 ASSSLMDSFLGGETQY
TRBJ2-1 9 TRBV10-2 ASSEWNEQF
TRBJ2-3 13 TRBV5-5 ASNLQGQGPDTQY
TRBJ2-3 13 TRBV7-2 ASSPVGGRADTQY
TRBJ2-5 14 TRBV7-2 ASSPRQGTYQETQY
TRBJ2-3 13 TRBV29-1 SVEASGGLTDTQY
TRBJ2-3 14 TRBV7-8 ASSWTSGGDTDTQY
TRBJ2-1 13 TRBV7-2 ASSPTGTTYNEQF
TRBJ1-2 13 TRBV18 ASSPPNRGDYGYT
TRBJ1-2 11 TRBV20-1 SYRQGTEYGYT
TRBJ2-6 16 TRBV25-1 ATTGVQGRSSGANVLT
TRBJ2-7 11 TRBV18 ASPLDGPPEQY